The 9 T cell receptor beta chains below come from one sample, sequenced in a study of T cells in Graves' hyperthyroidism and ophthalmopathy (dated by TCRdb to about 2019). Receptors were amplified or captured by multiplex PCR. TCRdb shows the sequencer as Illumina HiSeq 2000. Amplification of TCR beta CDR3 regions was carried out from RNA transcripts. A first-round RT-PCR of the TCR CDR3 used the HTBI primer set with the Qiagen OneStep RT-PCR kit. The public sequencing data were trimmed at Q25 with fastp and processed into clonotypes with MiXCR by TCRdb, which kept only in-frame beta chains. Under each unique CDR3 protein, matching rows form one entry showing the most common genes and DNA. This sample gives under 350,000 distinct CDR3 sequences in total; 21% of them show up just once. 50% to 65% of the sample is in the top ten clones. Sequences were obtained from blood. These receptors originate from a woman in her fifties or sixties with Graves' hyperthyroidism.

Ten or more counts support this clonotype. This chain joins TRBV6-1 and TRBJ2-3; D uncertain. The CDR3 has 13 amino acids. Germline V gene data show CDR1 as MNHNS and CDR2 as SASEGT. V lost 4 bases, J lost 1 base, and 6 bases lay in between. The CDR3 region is CASSAEGTDTQYF. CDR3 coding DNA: TGTGCCAGCAGTGCAGAGGGCACAGATACGCAGTATTTT.

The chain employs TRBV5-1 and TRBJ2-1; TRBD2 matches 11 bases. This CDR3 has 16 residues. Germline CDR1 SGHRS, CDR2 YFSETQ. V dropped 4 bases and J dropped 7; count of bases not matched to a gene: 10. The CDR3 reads CASSPLAGGYTNEQFF. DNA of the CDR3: TGCGCCAGCAGCCCGCTAGCGGGGGGTTACACAAATGAGCAGTTCTTC.

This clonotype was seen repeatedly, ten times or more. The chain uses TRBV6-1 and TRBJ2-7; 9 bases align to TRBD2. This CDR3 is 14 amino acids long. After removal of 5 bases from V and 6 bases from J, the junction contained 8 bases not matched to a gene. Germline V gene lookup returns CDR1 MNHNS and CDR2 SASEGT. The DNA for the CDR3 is TGTGCCAGCAGTTCGCTAGCGGGAATGCGCGAGCAGTACTTC. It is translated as CASSSLAGMREQYF.

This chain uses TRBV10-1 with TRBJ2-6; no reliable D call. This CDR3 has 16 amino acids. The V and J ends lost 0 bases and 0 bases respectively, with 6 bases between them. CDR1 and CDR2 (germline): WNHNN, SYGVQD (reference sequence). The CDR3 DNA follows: TGCGCCAGCAGTGAGTCTTGGGGCTCTGGGGCCAACGTCCTGACTTTC. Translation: CASSESWGSGANVLTF.

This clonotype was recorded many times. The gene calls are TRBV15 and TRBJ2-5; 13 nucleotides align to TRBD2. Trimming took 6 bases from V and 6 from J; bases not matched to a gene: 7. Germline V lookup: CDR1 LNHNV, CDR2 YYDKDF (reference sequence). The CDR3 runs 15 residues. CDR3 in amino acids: CATSTGGTSGKTQYF. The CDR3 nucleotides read TGTGCCACCAGTACGGGAGGGACTAGCGGGAAGACCCAGTACTTC.

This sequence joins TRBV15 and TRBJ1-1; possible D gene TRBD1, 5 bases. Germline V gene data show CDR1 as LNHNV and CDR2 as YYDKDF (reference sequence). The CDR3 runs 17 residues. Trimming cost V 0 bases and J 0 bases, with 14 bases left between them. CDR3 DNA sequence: TGTGCCACCAGCAGAGAGCGGGGGACCACTCTGAACACTGAAGCTTTCTTT. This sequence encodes CATSRERGTTLNTEAFF. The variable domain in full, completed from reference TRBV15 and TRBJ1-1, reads DAMVIQNPRYQVTQFGKPVTLSCSQTLNHNVMYWYQQKSSQAPKLLFHYYDKDFNNEADTPDNFQSRRPNTSFCFLDIRSPGLGDTAMYLCATSRERGTTLNTEAFFGQGTRLTVV.

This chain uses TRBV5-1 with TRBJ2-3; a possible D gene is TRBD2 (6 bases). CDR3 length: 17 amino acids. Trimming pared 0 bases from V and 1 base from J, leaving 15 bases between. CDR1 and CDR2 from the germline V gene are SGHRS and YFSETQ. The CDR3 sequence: CASSLVGSSGGTDTQYF. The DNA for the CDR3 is TGCGCCAGCAGCTTGGTCGGCTCCTCGGGGGGCACAGATACGCAGTATTTT.

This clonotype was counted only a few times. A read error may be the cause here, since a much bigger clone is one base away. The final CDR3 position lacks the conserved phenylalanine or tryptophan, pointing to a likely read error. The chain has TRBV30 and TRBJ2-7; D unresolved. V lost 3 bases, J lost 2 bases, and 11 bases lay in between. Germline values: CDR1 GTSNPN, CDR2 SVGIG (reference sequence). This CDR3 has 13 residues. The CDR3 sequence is CAWRGPGAYEQYS. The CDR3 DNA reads TGTGCCTGGAGGGGCCCTGGGGCCTACGAGCAGTACTCC.

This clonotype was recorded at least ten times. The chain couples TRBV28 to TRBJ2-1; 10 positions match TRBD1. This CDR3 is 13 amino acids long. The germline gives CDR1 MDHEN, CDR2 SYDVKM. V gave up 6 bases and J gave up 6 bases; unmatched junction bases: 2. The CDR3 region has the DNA TGTGCCAGCAGACGGACAGGGGGCAATGAGCAGTTCTTC. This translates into CASRRTGGNEQFF.